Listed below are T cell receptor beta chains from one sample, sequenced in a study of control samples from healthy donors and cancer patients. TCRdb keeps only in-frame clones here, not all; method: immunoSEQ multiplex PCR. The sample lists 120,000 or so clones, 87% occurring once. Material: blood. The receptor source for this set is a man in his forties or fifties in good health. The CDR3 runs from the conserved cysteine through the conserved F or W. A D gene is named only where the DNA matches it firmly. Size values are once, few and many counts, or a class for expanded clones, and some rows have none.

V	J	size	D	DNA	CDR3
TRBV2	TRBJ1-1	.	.	TGTGCCAGCAACAGCCTACCGAACACTGAAGCTTTCTTT	CASNSLPNTEAFF
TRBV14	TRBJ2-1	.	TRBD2	TGTGCCAGCAGCCCCCATCCTAGCGGGGGGGCGTATGAGCAGTTCTTC	CASSPHPSGGAYEQFF
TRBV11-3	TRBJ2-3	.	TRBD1	TGTGCCAGCAGCCCACAGGGGCTCACAGATACGCAGTATTTT	CASSPQGLTDTQYF
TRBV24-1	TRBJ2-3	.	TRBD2	TGTGCCACCAGTGGAGTAGAAGGGCGGGGGGCCTCCATGGATACGCAGTATTTT	CATSGVEGRGASMDTQYF
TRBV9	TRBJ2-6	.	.	TGTGCCAGCAGCGTAGCAGGGACTGGGGCCAACGTCCTGACTTTC	CASSVAGTGANVLTF
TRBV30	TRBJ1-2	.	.	TGTGCCTGGAGACAAGGGTTCTATGATGGCTACACCTTC	CAWRQGFYDGYTF
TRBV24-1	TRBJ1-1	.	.	TGTGCCACCCGGCGGGAATTGAACACTGAAGCTTTCTTT	CATRRELNTEAFF
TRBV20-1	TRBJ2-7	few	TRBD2	TGCAGTGCTAGTCAGGCTAGCGGCTACGAGCAGTACTTC	CSASQASGYEQYF
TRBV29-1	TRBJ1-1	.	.	TGCAGCGTTGAAGGCTTCAGAAACACTGAAGCTTTCTTT	CSVEGFRNTEAFF
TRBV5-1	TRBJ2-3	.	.	TGCGCCAGCAGCTACTCCTATCAGCGGCGCACAGATACGCAGTATTTT	CASSYSYQRRTDTQYF
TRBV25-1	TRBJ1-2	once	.	TGTGCCAGCAGTGAAGATTACAGAGGTAACTATGGCTACACCTTC	CASSEDYRGNYGYTF
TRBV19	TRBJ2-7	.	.	TGTGCCAGTAGCCGTGGACAGCGAATACTCTACGAGCAGTACTTC	CASSRGQRILYEQYF
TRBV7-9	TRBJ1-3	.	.	TGTGCCAGCAGCTTGAGAAACTCCATATATTTT	CASSLRNSIYF
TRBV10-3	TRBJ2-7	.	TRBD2	TGTGCCATCAGTGAGAGGGGAGCGGGGACCTACGAGCAGTACTTC	CAISERGAGTYEQYF
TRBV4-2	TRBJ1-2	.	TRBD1	TGTGCCAGCAGCCAAGACAGGGGGTATGCGTATGGCTACACCTTC	CASSQDRGYAYGYTF
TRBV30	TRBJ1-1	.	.	TGTGCCTGGAGTGTAACAGGGTGGAAGACTGAAGCTTTCTTT	CAWSVTGWKTEAFF
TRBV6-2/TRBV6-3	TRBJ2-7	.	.	TGTGCCAGCAGTTACGGGGGCAGAAACGTTCACGAGCAGTACTTC	CASSYGGRNVHEQYF
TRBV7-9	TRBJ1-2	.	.	TGTGCCAGCAGCTACAATAACTATGGCTACACCTTC	CASSYNNYGYTF
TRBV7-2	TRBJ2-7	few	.	TGTGCCAGCAGCTTAGGGGACGACGAGCAGTACTTC	CASSLGDDEQYF
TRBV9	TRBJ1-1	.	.	TGTGCCAGCAGCGTGAAGGGGGATATGAACACTGAAGCTTTCTTT	CASSVKGDMNTEAFF
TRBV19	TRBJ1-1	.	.	TGTGCCAGTAGTATTGACCCTCTCCCCCGGAACACTGAAGCTTTCTTT	CASSIDPLPRNTEAFF